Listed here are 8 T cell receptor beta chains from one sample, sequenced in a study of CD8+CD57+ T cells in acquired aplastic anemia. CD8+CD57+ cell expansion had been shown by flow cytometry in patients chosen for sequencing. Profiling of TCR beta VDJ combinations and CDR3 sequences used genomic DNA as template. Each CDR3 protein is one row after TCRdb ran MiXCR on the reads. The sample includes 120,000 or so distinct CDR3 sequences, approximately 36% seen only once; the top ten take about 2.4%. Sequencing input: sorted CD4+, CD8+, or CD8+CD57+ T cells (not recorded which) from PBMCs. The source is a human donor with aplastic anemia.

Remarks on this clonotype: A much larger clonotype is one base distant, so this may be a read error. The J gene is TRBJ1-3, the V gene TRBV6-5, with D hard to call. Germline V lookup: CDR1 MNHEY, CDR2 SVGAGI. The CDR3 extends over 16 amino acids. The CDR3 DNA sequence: TGTGCCAGCAGTTACCCGGACCGAAACTCTGGAAACACCGTATATTTT. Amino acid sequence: CASSYPDRNSGNTVYF.

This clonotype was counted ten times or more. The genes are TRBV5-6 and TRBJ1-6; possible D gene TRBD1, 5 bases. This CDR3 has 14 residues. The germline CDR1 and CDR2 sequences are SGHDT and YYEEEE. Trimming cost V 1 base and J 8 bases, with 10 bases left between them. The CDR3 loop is CASSLKQAHSPLHF. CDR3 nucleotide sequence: TGTGCCAGCAGCTTGAAACAGGCTCATTCACCCCTCCACTTT.

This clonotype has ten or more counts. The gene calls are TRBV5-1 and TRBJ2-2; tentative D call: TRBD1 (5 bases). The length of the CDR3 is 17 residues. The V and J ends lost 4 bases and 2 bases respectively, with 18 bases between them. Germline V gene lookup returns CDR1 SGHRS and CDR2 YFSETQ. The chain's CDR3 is CASSTFLGHENTGELFF. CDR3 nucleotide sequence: TGCGCCAGCAGCACGTTCTTAGGACACGAAAACACCGGGGAGCTGTTTTTT.

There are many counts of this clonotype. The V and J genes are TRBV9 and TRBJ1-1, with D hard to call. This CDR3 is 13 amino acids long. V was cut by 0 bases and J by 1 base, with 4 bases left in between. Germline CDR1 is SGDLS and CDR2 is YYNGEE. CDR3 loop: CASSVEGNTEAFF. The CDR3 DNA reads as TGTGCCAGCAGCGTAGAGGGGAACACTGAAGCTTTCTTT.

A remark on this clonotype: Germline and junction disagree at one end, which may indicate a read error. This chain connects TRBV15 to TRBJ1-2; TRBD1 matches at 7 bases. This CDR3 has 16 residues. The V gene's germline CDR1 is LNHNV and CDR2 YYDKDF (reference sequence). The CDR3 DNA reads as TGTGCCACCAGCACAGGGGGAGGGGCCCCTAACTATGGCTACACCTTT. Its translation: CATSTGGGAPNYGYTF.

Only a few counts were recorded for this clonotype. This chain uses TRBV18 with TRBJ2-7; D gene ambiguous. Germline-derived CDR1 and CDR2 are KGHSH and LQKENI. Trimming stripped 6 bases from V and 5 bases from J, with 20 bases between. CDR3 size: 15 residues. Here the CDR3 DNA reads TGTGCCAGCTCGTCCCTAGGTTTTGATAAGAACGAGCAGTACTTC. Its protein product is CASSSLGFDKNEQYF.

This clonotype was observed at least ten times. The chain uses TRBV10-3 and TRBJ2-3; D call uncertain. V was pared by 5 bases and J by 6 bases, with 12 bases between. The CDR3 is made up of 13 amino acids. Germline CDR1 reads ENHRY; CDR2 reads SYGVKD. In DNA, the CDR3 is TGTGCCATCAGTCGTGAGTCGAGGGATACGCAGTATTTT. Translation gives CAISRESRDTQYF.

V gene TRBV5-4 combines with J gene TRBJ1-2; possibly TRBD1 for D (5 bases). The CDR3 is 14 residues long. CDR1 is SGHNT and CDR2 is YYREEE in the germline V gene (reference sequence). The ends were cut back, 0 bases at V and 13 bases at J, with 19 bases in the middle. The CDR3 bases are TGTGCCAGCAGCTTGGCCCTTGGGACGAGGCTCGGCACCTTC. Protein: CASSLALGTRLGTF.